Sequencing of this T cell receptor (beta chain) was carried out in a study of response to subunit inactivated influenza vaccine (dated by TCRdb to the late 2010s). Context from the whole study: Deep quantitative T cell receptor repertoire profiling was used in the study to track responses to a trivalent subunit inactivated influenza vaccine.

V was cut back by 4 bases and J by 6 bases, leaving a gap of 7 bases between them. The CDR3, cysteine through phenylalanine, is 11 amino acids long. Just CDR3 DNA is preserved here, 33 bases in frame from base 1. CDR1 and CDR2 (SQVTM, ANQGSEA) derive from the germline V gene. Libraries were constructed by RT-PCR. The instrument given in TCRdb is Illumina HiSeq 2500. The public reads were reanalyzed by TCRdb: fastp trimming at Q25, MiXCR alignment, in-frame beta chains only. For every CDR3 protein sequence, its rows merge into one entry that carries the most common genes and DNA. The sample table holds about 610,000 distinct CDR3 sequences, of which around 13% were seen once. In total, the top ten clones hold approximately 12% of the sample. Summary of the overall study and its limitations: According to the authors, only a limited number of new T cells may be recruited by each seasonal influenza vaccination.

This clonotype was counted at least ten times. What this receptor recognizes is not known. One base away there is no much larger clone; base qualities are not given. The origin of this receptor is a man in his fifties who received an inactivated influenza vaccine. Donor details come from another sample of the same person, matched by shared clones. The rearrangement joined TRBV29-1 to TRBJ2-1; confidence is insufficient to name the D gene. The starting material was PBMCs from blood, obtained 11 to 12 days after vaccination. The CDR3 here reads CSVVPLNEQFF. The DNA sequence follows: TGCAGCGTTGTCCCCCTCAATGAGCAGTTCTTC.